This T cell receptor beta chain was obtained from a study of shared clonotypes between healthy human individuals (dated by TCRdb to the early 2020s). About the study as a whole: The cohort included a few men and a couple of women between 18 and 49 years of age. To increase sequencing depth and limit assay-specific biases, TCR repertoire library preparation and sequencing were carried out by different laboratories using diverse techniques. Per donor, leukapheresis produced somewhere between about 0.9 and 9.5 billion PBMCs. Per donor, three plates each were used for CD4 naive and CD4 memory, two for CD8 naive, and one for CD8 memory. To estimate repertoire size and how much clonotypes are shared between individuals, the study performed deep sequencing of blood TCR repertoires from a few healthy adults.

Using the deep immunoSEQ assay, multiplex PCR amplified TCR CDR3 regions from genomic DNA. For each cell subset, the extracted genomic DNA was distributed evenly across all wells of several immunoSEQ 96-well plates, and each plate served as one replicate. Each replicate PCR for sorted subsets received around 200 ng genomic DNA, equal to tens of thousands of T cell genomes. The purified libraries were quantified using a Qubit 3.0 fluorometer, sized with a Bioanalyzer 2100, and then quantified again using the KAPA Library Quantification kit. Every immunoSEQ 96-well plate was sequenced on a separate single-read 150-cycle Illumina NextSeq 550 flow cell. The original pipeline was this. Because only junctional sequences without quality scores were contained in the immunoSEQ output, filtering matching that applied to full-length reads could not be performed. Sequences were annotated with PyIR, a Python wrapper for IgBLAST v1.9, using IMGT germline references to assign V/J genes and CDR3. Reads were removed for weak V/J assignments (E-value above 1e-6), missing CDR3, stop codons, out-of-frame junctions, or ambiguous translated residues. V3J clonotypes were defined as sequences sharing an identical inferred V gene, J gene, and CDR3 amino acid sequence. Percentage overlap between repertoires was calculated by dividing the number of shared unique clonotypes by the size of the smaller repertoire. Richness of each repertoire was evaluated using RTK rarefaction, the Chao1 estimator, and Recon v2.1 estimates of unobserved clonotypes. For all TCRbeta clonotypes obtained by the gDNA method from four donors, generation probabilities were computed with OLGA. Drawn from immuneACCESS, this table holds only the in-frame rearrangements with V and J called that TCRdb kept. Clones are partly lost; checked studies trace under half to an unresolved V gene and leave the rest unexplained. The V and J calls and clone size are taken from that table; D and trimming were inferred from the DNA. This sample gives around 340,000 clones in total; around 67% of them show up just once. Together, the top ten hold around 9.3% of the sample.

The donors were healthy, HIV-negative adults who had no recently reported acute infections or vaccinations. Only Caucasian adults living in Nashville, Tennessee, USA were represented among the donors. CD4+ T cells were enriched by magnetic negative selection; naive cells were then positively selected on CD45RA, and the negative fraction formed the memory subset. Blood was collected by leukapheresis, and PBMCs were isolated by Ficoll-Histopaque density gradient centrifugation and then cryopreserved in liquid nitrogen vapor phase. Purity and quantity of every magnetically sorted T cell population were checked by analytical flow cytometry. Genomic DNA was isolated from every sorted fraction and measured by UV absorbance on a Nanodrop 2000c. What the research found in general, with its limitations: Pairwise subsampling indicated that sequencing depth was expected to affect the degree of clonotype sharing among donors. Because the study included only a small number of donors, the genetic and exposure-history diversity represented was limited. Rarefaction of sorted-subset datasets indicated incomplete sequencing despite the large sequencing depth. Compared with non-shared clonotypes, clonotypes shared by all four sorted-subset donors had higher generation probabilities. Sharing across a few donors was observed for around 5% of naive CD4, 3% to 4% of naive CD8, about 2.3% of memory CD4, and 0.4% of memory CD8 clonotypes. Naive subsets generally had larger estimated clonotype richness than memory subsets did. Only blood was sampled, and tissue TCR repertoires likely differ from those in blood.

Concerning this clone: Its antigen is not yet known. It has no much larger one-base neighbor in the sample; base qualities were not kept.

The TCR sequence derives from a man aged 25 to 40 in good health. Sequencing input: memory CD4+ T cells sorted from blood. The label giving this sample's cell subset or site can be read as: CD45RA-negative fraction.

The nucleotide sequence is TGTGCCAGCAGCCCCTACAGGGTAGCGGGAAAGAACACTGAAGCTTTCTTT. Protein translation: CASSPYRVAGKNTEAFF. This chain joins TRBV7-8 to TRBJ1-1, and TRBD1 may be the D gene, going by 6 matching bases. The junction carries 20 bases between V and J, which are trimmed by 5 bases and 1 base respectively. Reading from cysteine to phenylalanine, the CDR3 counts 17 amino acids. The only DNA kept is the CDR3, 51 bases in frame from the first base. The CDR1 and CDR2 encoded by the germline V gene are SGHVS and FQNEAQ.